This T cell receptor (beta chain) is from a study of early T cells in non-severe SARS-CoV-2 infection. Study overall: Sequencing of bulk RNA from unsorted whole blood was done, without chain pairing. General study points: Matching results from VDJdb favored anti-spike CD8 responses, leaving private and CD4 specificities undetected.

Per the germline V gene, CDR1 is MNHEY and CDR2 is SMNVEV (reference sequence). Trimming took off 3 bases at V and 10 bases at J, with 23 bases between the two ends. The CDR3 sequence is 16 residues long. Unique molecular identifiers tagged individual cDNA molecules. MiXCR was run by TCRdb on the 5' RACE reads, yielding one entry per CDR3 protein. The data hold approximately 28,000 distinct CDR3 sequences, with roughly 5.3% observed a single time. The sample holds many counts of this clonotype. Its specificity is unknown. The sequence derives from an adult who was a healthcare worker with PCR-confirmed SARS-CoV-2 infection or an uninfected control (not recorded which). Input material: whole blood. This sequence joins TRBV27 and TRBJ2-3; possibly TRBD1 for D (6 bases). CDR3 DNA: TGTGCCAGCAGTTTGTACGGGACACCATTCCAGGGGCCGCAGTATTTT. This gives the protein CASSLYGTPFQGPQYF.